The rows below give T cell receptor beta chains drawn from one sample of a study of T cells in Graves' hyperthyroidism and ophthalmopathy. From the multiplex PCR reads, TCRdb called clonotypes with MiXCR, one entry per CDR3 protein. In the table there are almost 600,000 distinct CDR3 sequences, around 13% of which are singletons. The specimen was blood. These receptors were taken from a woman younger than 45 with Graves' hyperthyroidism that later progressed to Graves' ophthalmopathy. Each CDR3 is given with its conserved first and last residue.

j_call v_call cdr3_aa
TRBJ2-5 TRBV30 CASSGAGGMYETQYF
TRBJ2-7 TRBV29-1 CSVGLADYEQYF
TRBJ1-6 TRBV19 CASSPGVPGETGGRGSPLHF
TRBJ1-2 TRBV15 CATSREVNYGYTF
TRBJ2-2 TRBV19 CASSMGGNTGELFF
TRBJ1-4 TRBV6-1 CASNVYIRGEKLFF
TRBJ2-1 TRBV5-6 CASSIRGTGVNEQFF
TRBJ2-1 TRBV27 CASRSSGLEQFF
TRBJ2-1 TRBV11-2 CASITPQGGRAGEQFF
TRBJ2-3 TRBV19 CASKGWRTDTQYF
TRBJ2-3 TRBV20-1 CSASPGLAADTQYF
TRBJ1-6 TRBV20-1 CKVRGPSSYNSPLHF
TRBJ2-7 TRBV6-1 CASSEVRGDAYEQYF
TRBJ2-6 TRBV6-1 CASSDRDLNVLTF